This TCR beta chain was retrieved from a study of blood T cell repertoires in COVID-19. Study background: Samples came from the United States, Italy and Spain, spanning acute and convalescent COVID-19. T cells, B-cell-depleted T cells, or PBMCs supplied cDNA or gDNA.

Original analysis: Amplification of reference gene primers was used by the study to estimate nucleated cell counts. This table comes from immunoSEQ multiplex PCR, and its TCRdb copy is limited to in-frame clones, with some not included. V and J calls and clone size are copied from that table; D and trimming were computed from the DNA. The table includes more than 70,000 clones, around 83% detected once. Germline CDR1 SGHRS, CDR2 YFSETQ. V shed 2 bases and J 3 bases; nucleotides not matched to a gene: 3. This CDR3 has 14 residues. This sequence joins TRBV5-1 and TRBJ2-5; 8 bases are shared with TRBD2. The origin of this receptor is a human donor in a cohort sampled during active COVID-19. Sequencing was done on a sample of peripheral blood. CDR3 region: CASSFRGGEETQYF. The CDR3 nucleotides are TGCGCCAGCAGCTTTCGGGGGGGCGAAGAGACCCAGTACTTC.